What follows are 28 T cell receptor beta chains derived from one specimen sequenced in a study of cytomegalovirus exposure and HLA in healthy donors. Assay used: immunoSEQ multiplex PCR; TCRdb lists only in-frame clones, some missing. The sample includes approximately 99,000 clones, under 85% seen only once; the top ten take 3%. Input material: PBMCs. These receptors were obtained from a woman between 18 and 29 years old in good health and CMV-seronegative.

This clone was picked up a small number of times. V gene TRBV7-3 combines with J gene TRBJ2-7, with 8 bases lining up with TRBD1. CDR3 length: 13 residues. Germline V gives CDR1 SGHTA, CDR2 FQGTGA. The junction had 3 bases not matched to a gene; V was cut back by 2 bases and J by 6 bases. CDR3 loop: CASSLDRGGEQYF. CDR3 in DNA: TGTGCCAGCAGCTTAGACAGGGGTGGCGAGCAGTACTTC.

J is TRBJ2-3 and V is TRBV15, with a tentative D call TRBD1 (6 bases). CDR1 and CDR2 (germline): LNHNV, YYDKDF (reference sequence). Trimming took off 1 base at V and 3 bases at J, with 11 bases between the two ends. The CDR3 spans 15 residues. This chain's CDR3 is CATSRGEGETDTQYF. CDR3 sequence (DNA): TGTGCCACCAGCAGAGGAGAGGGGGAAACAGATACGCAGTATTTT.

The chain is built from TRBV18 and TRBJ2-1; 9 bases agree with TRBD2. CDR1 and CDR2 from the germline V gene are KGHSH and LQKENI. V lost 6 bases and J lost 10; bases outside the gene matches: 7. The CDR3 runs to 13 residues. CDR3 in DNA: TGTGCCAGCTCCTTGCGGCTAGCGGGAGAGCAGTTCTTC. As protein: CASSLRLAGEQFF.

The V call is TRBV5-1, the J call TRBJ1-3; 9 positions agree with TRBD1. The J segment lost 2 bases and the V segment lost 3 bases, leaving 3 bases of the junction unmatched. Germline CDR1 and CDR2: SGHRS and YFSETQ. This CDR3 is built from 15 residues. CDR3 coding DNA: TGCGCCAGCAGCTATGGGACAGGGACTGGAAACACCATATATTTT. It specifies CASSYGTGTGNTIYF.

A word on this clone: This sample also contains other DNA sequences that code for the same CDR3. This chain connects TRBV5-1 to TRBJ2-3; 13 bases line up with TRBD2. The germline gives CDR1 SGHRS, CDR2 YFSETQ. This CDR3 is 15 amino acids long. The junction had 3 bases not matched to a gene; V was cut back by 2 bases and J by 6 bases. The CDR3: CASSFTSGGADTQYF. The CDR3 region has the DNA TGCGCCAGCAGCTTCACTAGCGGGGGGGCGGATACGCAGTATTTT.

The chain couples TRBV5-1 to TRBJ2-5; TRBD1 agrees at 10 bases. Germline loops: CDR1 SGHRS, CDR2 YFSETQ. Losses at the gene ends were 7 bases for V and 4 bases for J; bases not matched to a gene: 10. The CDR3 is made up of 15 amino acids. The CDR3 region is CASSFATGGTETQYF. Here the CDR3 DNA reads TGCGCCAGCTCTTTCGCGACAGGGGGCACAGAGACCCAGTACTTC.

The chain joins TRBV28 to TRBJ2-7, with unresolved D. CDR1 MDHEN and CDR2 SYDVKM come from the germline V gene. This CDR3 is 14 amino acids long. Trimming shortened V by 5 bases and J by 0 bases, and 11 bases separated the two germline ends. The CDR3 spells CASSMSSGSYEQYF. The CDR3 nucleotides are TGTGCCAGCAGTATGTCGTCGGGCTCCTACGAGCAGTACTTC.

The chain has TRBV25-1 and TRBJ1-4, with TRBD1 as a possible D gene (6 bases). The CDR3 covers 13 residues. V lost 9 bases and J 7 bases, leaving 15 bases between the germline ends. The germline V gene has CDR1 MGHDK and CDR2 SYGVNS. The CDR3 bases are TGTGCCAGTAAAGGGGGTCAACGTGAAAAACTGTTTTTT. Translating gives CASKGGQREKLFF.

The J gene is TRBJ2-2, the V gene TRBV7-6, with D possibly being TRBD2 (6 bases). CDR1 SGHVS and CDR2 FNYEAQ come from the germline V gene. Trimming pared 4 bases from V and 6 bases from J, leaving 12 bases between. The CDR3 extends over 14 amino acids. This chain's CDR3 is CASSWGEVSGELFF. The CDR3 nucleotides are TGTGCCAGCAGCTGGGGGGAGGTGTCCGGGGAGCTGTTTTTT.

The sample holds one count of this clone. V usage is TRBV7-3 and J usage is TRBJ2-3, with a tentative D call TRBD2 (6 bases). With 3 bases removed from V and 1 base from J, the gap between germline ends came to 11 bases. This CDR3 region has 15 residues. The germline gives CDR1 SGHTA, CDR2 FQGTGA. The CDR3 DNA is TGTGCCAGCAGCTTTGGGGCTAGCGGCACAGATACGCAGTATTTT. This sequence encodes CASSFGASGTDTQYF.

The chain is built from TRBV13 and TRBJ2-7, with 7 bases that match TRBD1. This CDR3 has 18 amino acids. Germline CDR1 reads PRHDT; CDR2 reads FYEKMQ (reference sequence). V trimming: 1 base; J trimming: 2 bases; junction bases outside the gene matches: 14. CDR3 amino acids: CASSLVGQTGPFAYEQYF. For the CDR3, the DNA is TGTGCCAGCAGCTTAGTGGGGCAGACAGGGCCTTTTGCCTACGAGCAGTACTTC. The whole variable domain, remainder taken from reference TRBV13 and TRBJ2-7, is AAGVIQSPRHLIKEKRETATLKCYPIPRHDTVYWYQQGPGQDPQFLISFYEKMQSDKGSIPDRFSAQQFSDYHSELNMSSLELGDSALYFCASSLVGQTGPFAYEQYFGPGTRLTVT.

This clone was found a few times. V gene TRBV6-5 combines with J gene TRBJ1-5; maybe TRBD1 (6 bases). The CDR3 contains 15 residues. Germline-derived CDR1 and CDR2 are MNHEY and SVGAGI. The V gene lost 0 bases and the J gene lost 1 base, with 7 bases spanning the gap. DNA for the CDR3: TGTGCCAGCAGTTACTCCAGGGGAAGCAATCAGCCCCAGCATTTT. It is translated as CASSYSRGSNQPQHF.

The chain combines TRBV7-7 with TRBJ2-3, with TRBD2 identical over 7 bases. Germline values: CDR1 SSHAT, CDR2 FNYEAQ (reference sequence). The CDR3 extends over 17 amino acids. The V and J ends lost 1 base and 0 bases, in that order; junction bases with no gene match: 7. The DNA of the CDR3 is TGTGCCAGCAGCTTAGGGGCTAGCGGTCTTAGCACAGATACGCAGTATTTT. It yields the protein CASSLGASGLSTDTQYF.

This chain uses TRBV10-2 with TRBJ1-1, with a possible D match to TRBD1 (6 bases). Germline V gene sequence: CDR1 WSHSY, CDR2 SAAADI. The V end was cut by 8 bases, the J end by 1 base, with 11 bases between. CDR3 length: 13 residues. The CDR3 DNA sequence: TGCGCCAGCGGGGAGACAGGGAACACTGAAGCTTTCTTT. Amino acid sequence: CASGETGNTEAFF.

This chain joins TRBV30 and TRBJ1-2, with a possible D match to TRBD1 (5 bases). This CDR3 has 16 amino acids. CDR1 is GTSNPN and CDR2 is SVGIG in the germline V gene (reference sequence). Trimming took off 0 bases at V and 3 bases at J, with 17 bases between the two ends. CDR3 sequence: CAWSVLGDRRDYGYTF. Written as DNA, the CDR3 is TGTGCCTGGAGTGTATTAGGAGACAGACGGGACTATGGCTACACCTTC.

The chain has TRBV13 and TRBJ2-3, with D hard to call. The CDR3 has 14 amino acids. Germline CDR1 reads PRHDT; CDR2 reads FYEKMQ (reference sequence). Trimming took 1 base from V and 0 from J, leaving 5 bases between them. The CDR3 sequence: CASSLASSTDTQYF. Here the CDR3 DNA reads TGTGCCAGCAGCTTAGCCTCTAGCACAGATACGCAGTATTTT.

Only a few counts were recorded for this clone. The chain has TRBV25-1 and TRBJ1-4, with D unresolved. Germline V gene lookup returns CDR1 MGHDK and CDR2 SYGVNS. The CDR3 covers 13 residues. Between the trimmed V and J ends, which lost 8 bases and 9 bases, there was a span of 16 bases. In DNA, the CDR3 is TGTGCCAGCGGAGGAACAGAGCCCAAAAAACTGTTTTTT. Its protein product is CASGGTEPKKLFF.

The chain couples TRBV7-3 to TRBJ2-3, with D perhaps TRBD2 (7 bases). The germline V gene encodes CDR1 SGHTA and CDR2 FQGTGA. V lost 4 bases, J lost 6 bases, and 17 bases lay in between. CDR3 length equals 15 residues. CDR3 sequence (DNA): TGTGCCAGCAGCTCCGGCGGGGGCGAGGGGGATACGCAGTATTTT. Residues: CASSSGGGEGDTQYF.

The chain is built from TRBV6-5 and TRBJ2-7; TRBD1 matches at 8 bases. This CDR3 has 14 residues. Germline CDR1 is MNHEY and CDR2 is SVGAGI. V was clipped by 4 bases and J by 3 bases; unmatched bases: 5. The CDR3 sequence: CASSSTTGGYEQYF. The CDR3 bases are TGTGCCAGCAGTTCTACAACAGGGGGCTACGAGCAGTACTTC.

Comment on this clone: Sequence at one end of the junction differs from germline and may be a read error. V gene TRBV20-1 combines with J gene TRBJ1-5; a weak D match, TRBD1 (6 bases). The CDR3 runs 11 residues. The germline CDR1 and CDR2 sequences are DFQATT and SNEGSKA (reference sequence). The CDR3 loop is CSARDQGPSIF. The CDR3 DNA follows: TGCAGTGCTAGAGATCAGGGGCCCAGCATTTTT.

The chain combines TRBV2 with TRBJ2-3, with 13 positions matching TRBD2. From germline, CDR1 is SNHLY and CDR2 FYNNEI. The CDR3 sequence is 15 residues long. The V gene end was trimmed by 7 bases and the J gene end by 6 bases; junction bases not matched to a gene: 7. CDR3 DNA sequence: TGTGCCAGCATTAGGACTAGCGGGGGCTTGGATACGCAGTATTTT. This codes for CASIRTSGGLDTQYF.

The V and J genes are TRBV4-2 and TRBJ2-3, with D perhaps TRBD2 (5 bases). Germline V lookup: CDR1 LGHNA, CDR2 YNFKEQ. The CDR3 consists of 14 residues. Trimming stripped 0 bases from V and 3 bases from J, with 7 bases between. The CDR3 region is CASSQDSGTDTQYF. The CDR3, as DNA: TGTGCCAGCAGCCAAGATTCGGGGACAGATACGCAGTATTTT.

V gene TRBV7-9 combines with J gene TRBJ1-5; 9 nucleotides match TRBD1. The CDR3 sequence is 14 residues long. V lost 5 bases to trimming and J lost 7 bases; unmatched junction nucleotides: 6. From germline, CDR1 is SEHNR and CDR2 FQNEAQ (reference sequence). The CDR3 nucleotides read TGTGCCAGCAGCCAGGGACAGGGTGACCAGCCCCAGCATTTT. Amino acids: CASSQGQGDQPQHF.

This clone appeared once. The DNA for the CDR3 is TGTGCCAGCTCACCCGGGGTAGCGGGCTCGTACGAGCAGTACTTC. As protein: CASSPGVAGSYEQYF. This sequence joins TRBV18 and TRBJ2-7, with 7 bases aligning to TRBD2. After removal of 3 bases from V and 4 bases from J, the junction contained 9 bases not matched to a gene. CDR3 size: 15 residues. From germline, CDR1 is KGHSH and CDR2 LQKENI.

The chain joins TRBV28 to TRBJ2-6; D not resolved. V lost 7 bases, J lost 0 bases, and 10 bases lay in between. CDR1 is MDHEN, CDR2 SYDVKM, per germline. The CDR3 consists of 15 residues. CDR3 loop: CASTPGLSGANVLTF. The CDR3 DNA is TGTGCCAGCACCCCTGGGCTCTCTGGGGCCAACGTCCTGACTTTC.

The CDR3 here is CASSYSKGGSNQPQHF. The CDR3 DNA is TGTGCCAGCAGTTACTCAAAAGGGGGCAGCAATCAGCCCCAGCATTTT. This rearrangement joins TRBV6-5 to TRBJ1-5, with TRBD1 matching over 7 bases. Trimming took 0 bases from V and 1 from J; bases not matched to a gene: 3. The CDR3 has 16 residues. Germline V lookup: CDR1 MNHEY, CDR2 SVGAGI.

The rearrangement joins TRBV25-1 to TRBJ1-1; D remains unclear. Germline loops: CDR1 MGHDK, CDR2 SYGVNS. CDR3 length: 13 residues. The V end lost 3 bases, the J end lost 4 bases, and 9 bases lay between the germline ends. The CDR3 sequence: CASSDLVRTEAFF. CDR3 nucleotide sequence: TGTGCCAGCAGTGACCTCGTTCGCACTGAAGCTTTCTTT.

This chain connects TRBV28 to TRBJ2-3; tentatively, D is TRBD2 (5 bases). The germline V gene encodes CDR1 MDHEN and CDR2 SYDVKM. The CDR3 spans 15 residues. Trimming cost V 2 bases and J 4 bases, with 13 bases left between them. Written as DNA, the CDR3 is TGTGCCAGCAGTTTAGGGTCAGGAGGCCCAGATACGCAGTATTTT. This sequence encodes CASSLGSGGPDTQYF.